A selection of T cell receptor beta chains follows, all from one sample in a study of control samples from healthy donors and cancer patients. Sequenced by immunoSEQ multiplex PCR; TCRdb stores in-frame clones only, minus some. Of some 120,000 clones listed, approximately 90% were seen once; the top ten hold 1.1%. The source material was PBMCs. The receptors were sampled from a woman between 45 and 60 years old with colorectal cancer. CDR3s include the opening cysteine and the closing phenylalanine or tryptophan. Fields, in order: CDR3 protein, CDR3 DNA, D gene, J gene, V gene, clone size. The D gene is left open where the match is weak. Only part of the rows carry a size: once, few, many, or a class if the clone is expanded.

CDR3: CASSPRGRGASDTQYF
DNA: TGTGCCAGCAGCCCCCGCGGTCGGGGGGCGTCAGATACGCAGTATTTT
D: -
J: TRBJ2-3
V: TRBV7-8
size: -

CDR3: CASSFEGQAFTEAFF
DNA: TGTGCCAGCAGCTTTGAGGGGCAGGCTTTTACTGAAGCTTTCTTT
D: -
J: TRBJ1-1
V: TRBV3-1/TRBV3-2
size: -

CDR3: CASSLGLAGWQYF
DNA: TGTGCCAGCAGTTTAGGACTAGCCGGCTGGCAGTACTTC
D: TRBD2
J: TRBJ2-7
V: TRBV28
size: -

CDR3: CATGESGDDEQYF
DNA: TGTGCCACAGGGGAGAGTGGGGACGACGAGCAGTACTTC
D: -
J: TRBJ2-7
V: TRBV10-3
size: -

CDR3: CASSHLLKTYEQYF
DNA: TGTGCCAGCAGCCATCTTCTAAAAACCTACGAGCAGTACTTC
D: -
J: TRBJ2-7
V: TRBV28
size: -

CDR3: CAISEPTRTGGSTDTQYF
DNA: TGTGCCATCAGTGAACCCACGAGGACAGGGGGATCCACAGATACGCAGTATTTT
D: TRBD1
J: TRBJ2-3
V: TRBV10-3
size: -

CDR3: CASTDRSEAFF
DNA: TGTGCCAGTACCGACAGGAGTGAAGCTTTCTTT
D: -
J: TRBJ1-1
V: TRBV19
size: -

CDR3: CASSVDGDSYNEQFF
DNA: TGTGCCAGCAGCGTAGATGGGGACAGCTACAATGAGCAGTTCTTC
D: TRBD1
J: TRBJ2-1
V: TRBV9
size: -

CDR3: CASSLTGGVSSNEQFF
DNA: TGTGCCAGCAGTTTGACAGGGGGCGTCAGTAGCAATGAGCAGTTCTTC
D: TRBD1
J: TRBJ2-1
V: TRBV28
size: -

CDR3: CASSQDGREGNTGELFF
DNA: TGTGCCAGCAGCCAAGATGGTCGGGAGGGAAACACCGGGGAGCTGTTTTTT
D: TRBD2
J: TRBJ2-2
V: TRBV14
size: once

CDR3: CASRGTGNNQPQHF
DNA: TGTGCCAGCAGAGGGACAGGGAACAATCAGCCCCAGCATTTT
D: TRBD1
J: TRBJ1-5
V: TRBV6-5
size: -

CDR3: CASTWGGETQYF
DNA: TGTGCCAGCACTTGGGGAGGAGAGACCCAGTACTTC
D: -
J: TRBJ2-5
V: TRBV6-5
size: -

CDR3: CASSQKGLDYGYTF
DNA: TGTGCCAGCAGCCAAAAGGGATTAGACTATGGCTACACCTTC
D: -
J: TRBJ1-2
V: TRBV3-1/TRBV3-2
size: -

CDR3: CASSVTGTNTEAFF
DNA: TGTGCCAGTAGTGTTACAGGGACGAACACTGAAGCTTTCTTT
D: -
J: TRBJ1-1
V: TRBV19
size: -